The T cell receptor beta chain described here comes from a study of beta chain features in type 1 diabetes. Study outcomes and limitations: Equally in patients and controls, shorter templates might have been favored by PCR.

V lost 6 bases, J lost 4 bases, and 7 bases stayed unmatched. Germline loops: CDR1 SNHLY, CDR2 FYNNEI. The CDR3 has 14 amino acids. Regarding this clone: What it recognizes is unknown.

All of the isolated RNA was reverse transcribed, so expressed TCRB transcripts were sequenced. Data came from immunoSEQ multiplex PCR; TCRdb stores just in-frame clones and leaves some out. The sample contains 350,000 to 450,000 clones, approximately 15% of which appear only once. The J gene is TRBJ1-1, the V gene TRBV2; 8 bases fit TRBD1. Sequenced input: naive CD4+ T cells from blood. The sequence came from a young man in good health. In DNA form, the CDR3 reads TGTGCCAGCAGCCCCAGGGGGCTCGGCACTGAAGCTTTCTTT. Translating it yields CASSPRGLGTEAFF.